What follows is one T cell receptor beta chain and its context. The antigen is unknown. Samples came from healthy bone marrow donors. The data stem from a study of cytomegalovirus exposure and HLA in healthy donors. Whole-study findings and limits: A later analysis linked 15,000 to 20,000 TCR beta sequences to HLA alleles at 0.05 false discovery rate.

This PCR relied on a set of 60 Vbeta primers and 13 Jbeta primers. Generated by immunoSEQ multiplex PCR, the TCRdb table keeps only in-frame clones and is missing some. In the table there are fewer than 200,000 clones, 87% of which are singletons. The CDR3 runs 14 residues. Germline-derived CDR1 and CDR2 are SEHNR and FQNEAQ (reference sequence). With 2 bases removed from V and 0 bases from J, the gap between germline ends came to 8 bases. Material for sequencing was PBMCs. The origin of this receptor is a girl less than two years old in good health and CMV-seronegative. The J gene is TRBJ2-7, the V gene TRBV7-9, with D possibly matching TRBD1 (5 bases). The CDR3 is CASSLSRGSYEQYF. DNA of the CDR3: TGTGCCAGCAGCTTATCAAGGGGCTCCTACGAGCAGTACTTC.